The sample holds many counts of the clone carrying this TCR beta chain. Its cognate antigen is unknown. MiXCR, run by TCRdb on the 5' RACE reads, gives a single entry per CDR3 protein. The data show 460,000 or so distinct CDR3 sequences, with 11% to 15% seen just once and more than 0.5% held by the top ten. This sample was taken from a study of identical twins. Study-level points and caveats: Rather than following the same donors, the conclusions depended on cross-sectional statistical analysis. Fewer insertions characterized abundant cord blood beta clonotypes, whereas memory repertoires showed none. Among out-of-frame alpha sequences shared by twins, low generation probability occurred in excess.

This same sample was also part of a study on yellow fever vaccine responses in identical twins.

This TCR was recovered from a woman aged 18-35 years in good health. The sample comprised CD4+ T cells sorted from blood.

CDR3 sequence (DNA): TGTGCCAGCAGCTCTACGCTAGGGGGATTAGCCAAAAACATTCAGTACTTC. The encoded protein is CASSSTLGGLAKNIQYF. The chain joins TRBV12-3 or TRBV12-4 to TRBJ2-4, with D possibly being TRBD1 (6 bases). Trimming stripped 6 bases from V and 0 bases from J, with 18 bases between. This CDR3 is 17 amino acids long.